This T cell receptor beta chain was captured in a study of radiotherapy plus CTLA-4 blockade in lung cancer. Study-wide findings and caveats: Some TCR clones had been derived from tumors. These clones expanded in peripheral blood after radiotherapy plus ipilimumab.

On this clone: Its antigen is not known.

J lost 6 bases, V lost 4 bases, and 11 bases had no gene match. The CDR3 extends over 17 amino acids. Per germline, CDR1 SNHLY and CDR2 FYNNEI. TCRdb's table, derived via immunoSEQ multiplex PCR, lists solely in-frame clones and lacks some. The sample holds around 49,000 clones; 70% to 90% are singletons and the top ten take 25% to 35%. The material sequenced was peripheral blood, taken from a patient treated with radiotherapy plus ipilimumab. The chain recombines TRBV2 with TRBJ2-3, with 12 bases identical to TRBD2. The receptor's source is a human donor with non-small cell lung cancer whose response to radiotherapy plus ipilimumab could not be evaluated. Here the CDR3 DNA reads TGTGCCAGCAGTGTTACTAGCGGGAGGTCGGGGGCGGATACGCAGTATTTT. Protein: CASSVTSGRSGADTQYF.